These 31 T cell receptor beta chains originate from one sample sequenced in a study of Ad26.COV2.S vaccination and SARS-CoV-2 variants. Treatment defined: about 20 received Ad26.COV2.S at low or high dose, single or two shots; about five received placebo; per-sample allocation not given. Vaccine and placebo recipients were sampled on day 63 after the first injection. The method was immunoSEQ multiplex PCR; TCRdb's version includes in-frame clones alone and lacks a portion of them. The sample lists 380,000 or so clones, around 88% occurring once. Material: peripheral blood, obtained in a trial of Ad26.COV2.S vaccine versus placebo. Every receptor here comes from a person aged 18-60 years who received the Ad26.COV2.S COVID-19 vaccine or a placebo.

The chain links TRBV4-1 to TRBJ2-7; TRBD2 is a possible D gene (5 bases). Trimming stripped 0 bases from V and 0 bases from J, with 9 bases between. There are 15 residues in the CDR3. CDR1 is MGHRA and CDR2 is YSYEKL in the germline V gene. The CDR3 sequence is CASSQDRGSSYEQYF. The CDR3 bases are TGCGCCAGCAGCCAAGATCGGGGAAGCTCCTACGAGCAGTACTTC.

The chain couples TRBV28 to TRBJ1-3; TRBD1 might be the D (5 bases). The CDR3 runs to 16 residues. The V end lost 3 bases, the J end lost 0 bases, and 12 bases lay between the germline ends. Germline values: CDR1 MDHEN, CDR2 SYDVKM. In nucleotides, the CDR3 is TGTGCCAGCAGTTTGGGGGTGGGCCTCTCTGGAAACACCATATATTTT. Translated, it gives CASSLGVGLSGNTIYF.

Notes on this clone: A read error may produce the germline difference seen at one junction end. This chain joins TRBV24-1 and TRBJ2-5, with 7 bases matching TRBD1. This CDR3 is built from 14 residues. Germline V CDR1 and CDR2: KGHDR, SFDVKD. Written as DNA, the CDR3 is TGTGCCACCGGTGAGGGGGCCTCGGTGGAGACCCAGTACTTC. Translating gives CATGEGASVETQYF.

This sequence joins TRBV3-1 (or the pseudogene TRBV3-2) and TRBJ2-5, with TRBD2 matching 8 bases. Germline assignment: CDR1 LGHDT and CDR2 YNNKEL (reference sequence). J was trimmed by 2 bases and V by 3 bases; bases with no gene match: 8. The CDR3 loop spans 16 amino acids. CDR3 sequence: CASSQTLAGIQETQYF. CDR3 bases: TGTGCCAGCAGCCAGACCCTAGCGGGTATACAAGAGACCCAGTACTTC.

The gene calls are TRBV24-1 and TRBJ1-4, with D uncertain. Per the germline V gene, CDR1 is KGHDR and CDR2 is SFDVKD. The CDR3 runs 14 residues. The V end was cut by 1 base, the J end by 5 bases, with 7 bases between. DNA of the CDR3: TGTGCCACCAGTGATTTTCCCCGGAATGAAAAACTGTTTTTT. Protein product: CATSDFPRNEKLFF.

This sequence joins TRBV24-1 and TRBJ1-1; 8 bases agree with TRBD1. Germline CDR1 reads KGHDR; CDR2 reads SFDVKD. The V gene end was trimmed by 8 bases and the J gene end by 4 bases; junction bases not matched to a gene: 8. This CDR3 region has 14 residues. The CDR3 bases are TGTGCCACCATCCTCCAGGGGGCGGGCACTGAAGCTTTCTTT. Amino acids: CATILQGAGTEAFF.

The J gene is TRBJ2-1, the V gene TRBV3-1 (or the pseudogene TRBV3-2); tentatively, D is TRBD2 (6 bases). The CDR3 length is 15 residues. Germline V gene sequence: CDR1 LGHDT, CDR2 YNNKEL (reference sequence). V lost 2 bases to trimming and J lost 5 bases, with 13 bases between them. CDR3 in amino acids: CASSQPVRGNNEQFF. CDR3 DNA sequence: TGTGCCAGCAGCCAACCTGTTCGGGGGAACAATGAGCAGTTCTTC.

The chain joins TRBV29-1 to TRBJ1-3; tentatively, D is TRBD1 (5 bases). Germline CDR1 and CDR2: SQVTM and ANQGSEA. Trimming took 4 bases from V and 0 from J, leaving 16 bases between them. The length of the CDR3 is 16 residues. The CDR3 spells CSVALFDSLSGNTIYF. Written as DNA, the CDR3 is TGCAGCGTTGCCCTATTTGACAGCCTCTCTGGAAACACCATATATTTT.

This chain's CDR3 is CASRRWQGNQPQHF. DNA for the CDR3: TGTGCCAGTAGACGGTGGCAGGGCAATCAGCCCCAGCATTTT. The rearrangement links TRBV19 to TRBJ1-5; no definite D call. This CDR3 contains 14 residues. The V gene lost 6 bases and the J gene lost 2 bases, with 11 bases spanning the gap. CDR1 LNHDA and CDR2 SQIVND come from the germline V gene (reference sequence).

This chain uses TRBV11-2 with TRBJ2-7; D is possibly TRBD1 (6 bases). The CDR3 is 15 amino acids. V lost 4 bases and J lost 5, with 18 bases in between. CDR1 and CDR2 (germline): SGHAT, FQNNGV. This CDR3 reads CASSSGTPGINEQYF. The CDR3 bases are TGTGCCAGCAGCTCCGGGACACCAGGGATCAACGAGCAGTACTTC.

This clone is a singleton in its sample. This chain links TRBV19 with TRBJ2-7; 7 bases align to TRBD1. The CDR3 length is 13 residues. Trimming cost V 7 bases and J 5 bases; bases outside gene matches: 8. Germline V gives CDR1 LNHDA, CDR2 SQIVND (reference sequence). CDR3 residues: CASTHGQANEQYF. The CDR3 DNA sequence: TGTGCCAGTACCCATGGACAGGCTAACGAGCAGTACTTC. Variable domain in full (rest from reference TRBV19 and TRBJ2-7): DGGITQSPKYLFRKEGQNVTLSCEQNLNHDAMYWYRQDPGQGLRLIYYSQIVNDFQKGDIAEGYSVSREKKESFPLTVTSAQKNPTAFYLCASTHGQANEQYFGPGTRLTVT.

V and J are TRBV3-1 (or the pseudogene TRBV3-2) and TRBJ2-7; no clear D. Trimming stripped 1 base from V and 2 bases from J, with 9 bases between. In germline, CDR1 is LGHDT, CDR2 YNNKEL (reference sequence). This CDR3 has 14 residues. CDR3 nucleotides: TGTGCCAGCAGCCAAGGGGCAGGACCCTACGAGCAGTACTTC. It yields the protein CASSQGAGPYEQYF.

The DNA of the CDR3 is TGTGCCAGCAGACTGACACCCAAAATGAACTATGGCTACACCTTC. Its protein is CASRLTPKMNYGYTF. The rearrangement links TRBV28 to TRBJ1-2; no definite D call. This CDR3 region has 15 residues. Trimming removed 6 bases at V and 2 bases at J, with 16 bases between. Germline CDR1 is MDHEN and CDR2 is SYDVKM.

The CDR3 nucleotides are TGTGCCAGCAGGATGTCGATGGCAACTAATGAAAAACTGTTTTTT. This codes for CASRMSMATNEKLFF. The chain links TRBV6-5 to TRBJ1-4; D remains unclear. This CDR3 contains 15 residues. The germline V gene has CDR1 MNHEY and CDR2 SVGAGI. Trimming removed 6 bases from V and 0 bases from J, with 11 bases in between.

V usage is TRBV5-4 and J usage is TRBJ2-7; possible D gene TRBD1, 5 bases. From germline, CDR1 is SGHNT and CDR2 YYREEE (reference sequence). Trimming took 4 bases from V and 0 from J, leaving 11 bases between them. The CDR3 contains 14 residues. The CDR3: CASSTGPSSYEQYF. The CDR3 DNA is TGTGCCAGCAGCACAGGACCTAGCTCCTACGAGCAGTACTTC.

This chain links TRBV6-5 with TRBJ1-3; the D is unclear. Looked up from germline, CDR1 is MNHEY and CDR2 is SVGAGI. The CDR3 sequence is 13 residues long. Trimming shortened V by 9 bases and J by 2 bases, and 11 bases separated the two germline ends. The CDR3 spells CASSYAPGNTIYF. The CDR3 DNA reads TGTGCCAGTTCCTACGCTCCTGGAAACACCATATATTTT.

This sequence joins TRBV5-1 and TRBJ1-2, with 9 bases aligning to TRBD1. The germline CDR1 and CDR2 sequences are SGHRS and YFSETQ. The CDR3 contains 11 residues. J lost 8 bases, V lost 10 bases, and 6 bases had no gene match. CDR3 amino acids: CAVQGAKGYTF. In DNA, the CDR3 is TGCGCCGTACAGGGGGCGAAAGGCTACACCTTC.

V gene TRBV6-2 or TRBV6-3 combines with J gene TRBJ2-7; TRBD2 agrees at 9 bases. This CDR3 spans 18 amino acids. The germline gives CDR1 MNHEY, CDR2 SVGEGT. V trimming: 5 bases; J trimming: 4 bases; junction bases outside the gene matches: 18. The CDR3 nucleotides are TGTGCCAGCAGTAAGTGGAGGAGCGGGAGGACCCTTGGGTACGAGCAGTACTTC. Translation gives CASSKWRSGRTLGYEQYF.

This chain uses TRBV4-3 with TRBJ2-3; perhaps TRBD2 as D (6 bases). The V gene's germline CDR1 is LGHNA and CDR2 YSLEER. Trimming pared 0 bases from V and 3 bases from J, leaving 19 bases between. The CDR3 covers 18 residues. The CDR3 loop reads CASSQDPLGGDGTDTQYF. CDR3 DNA: TGCGCCAGCAGCCAAGACCCTCTGGGGGGAGATGGTACAGATACGCAGTATTTT.

The chain recombines TRBV24-1 with TRBJ1-2, with D possibly matching TRBD1 (5 bases). This CDR3 comprises 13 residues. Germline assignment: CDR1 KGHDR and CDR2 SFDVKD. Trimming removed 1 base from V and 8 bases from J, with 10 bases in between. The CDR3 here is CATSDFGGEGYTF. The CDR3 coding sequence is TGTGCCACCAGTGATTTCGGAGGGGAAGGCTACACCTTC.

This clone was seen a few times. This chain links TRBV7-2 with TRBJ1-2; 7 bases match TRBD1. Germline assignment: CDR1 SGHTA and CDR2 FQGNSA. The trim removed 2 bases at V and 8 bases at J, leaving 8 bases unmatched. The CDR3 runs to 14 residues. DNA of the CDR3: TGTGCCAGCAGCTTATCACAGGGGAACGGAGGCTACACCTTC. Encoded protein: CASSLSQGNGGYTF. The whole variable domain, remainder taken from reference TRBV7-2 and TRBJ1-2, is GAGVSQSPSNKVTEKGKDVELRCDPISGHTALYWYRQSLGQGLEFLIYFQGNSAPDKSGLPSDRFSAERTGGSVSTLTIQRTQQEDSAVYLCASSLSQGNGGYTFGSGTRLTVV.

The chain carries TRBV19 and TRBJ2-1; D is ambiguous. V gave up 7 bases and J gave up 0 bases, with 16 bases separating them. Germline V gene lookup returns CDR1 LNHDA and CDR2 SQIVND (reference sequence). The length of the CDR3 is 16 residues. CDR3 in amino acids: CASTQIGSSSYNEQFF. The CDR3 DNA reads TGTGCCAGTACCCAGATTGGCTCGAGCTCCTACAATGAGCAGTTCTTC.

This chain connects TRBV10-1 to TRBJ2-7; D is uncertain. Looked up from germline, CDR1 is WNHNN and CDR2 is SYGVQD (reference sequence). Trimming shortened V by 3 bases and J by 0 bases, and 6 bases separated the two germline ends. This CDR3 region has 13 residues. The CDR3 sequence is CASSEKFSYEQYF. CDR3 DNA: TGCGCCAGCAGTGAAAAGTTCTCCTACGAGCAGTACTTC.

V usage is TRBV5-1 and J usage is TRBJ2-7; 12 bases agree with TRBD1. The junction had 3 bases not matched to a gene; V was cut back by 4 bases and J by 4 bases. Germline V lookup: CDR1 SGHRS, CDR2 YFSETQ. The CDR3 has 14 residues. The CDR3 DNA is TGCGCCAGCAGCCAGGGACAGGGGGCTTACGAGCAGTACTTC. This encodes CASSQGQGAYEQYF.

This chain joins TRBV12-3 or TRBV12-4 and TRBJ2-2, with D uncertain. The CDR3 has 13 amino acids. Trimming removed 5 bases from V and 4 bases from J, with 8 bases in between. This CDR3 is CASSIDFTGELFF. In DNA form, the CDR3 reads TGTGCCAGCAGTATAGACTTCACCGGGGAGCTGTTTTTT.

The chain combines TRBV12-3 or TRBV12-4 with TRBJ1-2; TRBD1 agrees at 7 bases. The trim removed 5 bases at V and 4 bases at J, leaving 4 bases unmatched. The CDR3 length is 13 residues. The CDR3 loop reads CASSAGTVYGYTF. In DNA, the CDR3 is TGTGCCAGCAGTGCCGGGACAGTCTATGGCTACACCTTC.

V gene TRBV29-1 combines with J gene TRBJ2-1; possible D gene TRBD2, 6 bases. V was pared by 2 bases and J by 1 base, with 15 bases between. The CDR3 runs to 16 residues. CDR1 and CDR2 (germline): SQVTM, ANQGSEA. In DNA form, the CDR3 reads TGCAGCGTTGAAAGGGCGGGAACTGGTTCCTACAATGAGCAGTTCTTC. It specifies CSVERAGTGSYNEQFF.

The chain couples TRBV6-5 to TRBJ1-1; a weak D match, TRBD1 (6 bases). CDR3 length: 11 amino acids. Trimming removed 11 bases at V and 6 bases at J, with 13 bases between. Germline lookup yields CDR1 MNHEY and CDR2 SVGAGI. The CDR3 reads CAANGGAEAFF. In DNA form, the CDR3 reads TGTGCCGCGAACGGGGGCGCTGAAGCTTTCTTT.

Comments on this clone: Other nucleotide sequences in the sample specify the same CDR3. The V call is TRBV7-2, the J call TRBJ2-2; the D call may be TRBD1 or TRBD2 (6 bases each). The germline V and J ends were trimmed by 1 base and 5 bases, with 8 bases remaining between them. This CDR3 has 14 residues. Germline loops: CDR1 SGHTA, CDR2 FQGNSA. DNA of the CDR3: TGTGCCAGCAGCTTAGGAGGGGGGACCGGGGAGCTGTTTTTT. Protein product: CASSLGGGTGELFF.

The V call is TRBV14, the J call TRBJ2-2; D uncertain. Trimming left V 0 bases short and J 2 bases short, with 7 bases between. Germline values: CDR1 SGHDN, CDR2 FVKESK. The CDR3 runs 15 residues. The CDR3 protein is CASSQERYNTGELFF. In nucleotides, the CDR3 is TGTGCCAGCAGCCAAGAGAGGTATAACACCGGGGAGCTGTTTTTT.

This clone was seen once. V and J are TRBV7-8 and TRBJ2-1, with D perhaps given as TRBD1 or TRBD2 (5 bases each). Trimming took 5 bases from V and 7 from J, leaving 18 bases between them. CDR3 size: 15 residues. CDR1 is SGHVS and CDR2 is FQNEAQ in the germline V gene. This CDR3 is CASSLGVRGLNEQFF. The CDR3 DNA is TGTGCCAGCAGCCTCGGGGTCCGGGGCTTAAATGAGCAGTTCTTC.